These 5 T cell receptor beta chains originate from one sample sequenced in a study of human T cells and chemical hapten exposure. Noted time point: patch test 3, about 24 weeks after DPC sensitization. Documented treatment: therapeutic diphenylcyclopropenone sensitization with weekly scalp DPC. MiXCR, applied by TCRdb to the RACE reads, yields one record per CDR3 protein. This sample has roughly 84,000 distinct CDR3 sequences; about a tenth occur once, and the top ten carry approximately 3.7%. Source: whole blood, taken in connection with sensitization to the hapten diphenylcyclopropenone (DPC). These receptors were collected from a woman in her 50s with alopecia areata. Some clones in this sample may be carry-over from other donors' samples.

This clonotype occurred many times. The chain joins TRBV6-2 or TRBV6-3 to TRBJ1-2, with a possible D match to TRBD1 (6 bases). Looked up from germline, CDR1 is MNHEY and CDR2 is SVGEGT. V lost 10 bases and J lost 8, with 17 bases in between. This CDR3 is built from 12 residues. The CDR3 sequence: CAIHSGARGYTF. The CDR3 DNA sequence: TGTGCCATCCACTCGGGGGCGCGGGGCTACACCTTC.

This clonotype was seen at least ten times. The chain links TRBV10-3 to TRBJ1-2; no clear D gene. Trimming pared 8 bases from V and 3 bases from J, leaving 10 bases between. Germline CDR1 and CDR2: ENHRY and SYGVKD. This CDR3 contains 12 residues. Written as DNA, the CDR3 is TGTGCCATCGGGTACCCCGACTATGGCTACACCTTC. Protein: CAIGYPDYGYTF.

At least ten counts were recorded for this clonotype. At one boundary the junction diverges from the germline segment, which might be a read error. The rearrangement links TRBV2 to TRBJ2-7, with D perhaps assigned TRBD1 or TRBD2 (6 bases each). The CDR3 has 11 amino acids. CDR1 is SNHLY, CDR2 FYNNEI, per germline. In DNA, the CDR3 is TGTGCCAGCAGCCGGGGGCAGGGAAGAGGCTTC. This encodes CASSRGQGRGF.

This clonotype has more than one count but fewer than ten. The rearrangement joins TRBV28 to TRBJ2-7; D is ambiguous. The V gene lost 3 bases and the J gene lost 2 bases, with 11 bases spanning the gap. The CDR3 extends over 14 amino acids. CDR1 is MDHEN and CDR2 is SYDVKM in the germline V gene. The CDR3 loop is CASSFLGITYEQYF. The DNA of the CDR3 is TGTGCCAGCAGTTTCCTAGGTATAACCTACGAGCAGTACTTC. The entire variable domain, with the rest obtained from reference TRBV28 and TRBJ2-7, is as follows: DVKVTQSSRYLVKRTGEKVFLECVQDMDHENMFWYRQDPGLGLRLIYFSYDVKMKEKGDIPEGYSVSREKKERFSLILESASTNQTSMYLCASSFLGITYEQYFGPGTRLTVT.

This clonotype was seen many times. The chain links TRBV11-3 to TRBJ1-1, with D hard to call. Trimming pared 7 bases from V and 1 base from J, leaving 10 bases between. Germline loops: CDR1 SGHNT, CDR2 YENEEA. This CDR3 is 13 amino acids long. For the CDR3, the DNA is TGTGCCAGCACCCCTAGGGCGAACACTGAAGCTTTCTTT. This codes for CASTPRANTEAFF.